The 15 T cell receptor beta chains given below trace back to one sample, sequenced in a study of Ad26.COV2.S vaccination and SARS-CoV-2 variants. Indicated treatment: approximately 18 received Ad26.COV2.S at low or high dose, single or two shots; several received placebo; per-sample allocation not given. Specimen acquisition occurred on day 63 following the initial vaccine or placebo injection. Generated by immunoSEQ multiplex PCR, the TCRdb table keeps only in-frame clones and is missing some. The sample lists about 680,000 clones; roughly 90% were seen once. The input for sequencing was peripheral blood, taken in a trial of Ad26.COV2.S vaccine versus placebo. These receptors came from a person aged 18 to 65 who received the Ad26.COV2.S COVID-19 vaccine or a placebo.

CDR3 DNA: TGTGCCAGTAGTATAACTAGCGGGAATGGGGAGCTGTTTTTT. It codes for CASSITSGNGELFF. The chain carries TRBV19 and TRBJ2-2; 10 bases match TRBD2. This CDR3 has 14 amino acids. The V and J ends lost 2 bases and 8 bases, in that order; junction bases with no gene match: 2. Germline CDR1 and CDR2: LNHDA and SQIVND (reference sequence). The entire variable domain, with the rest obtained from reference TRBV19 and TRBJ2-2, is as follows: DGGITQSPKYLFRKEGQNVTLSCEQNLNHDAMYWYRQDPGQGLRLIYYSQIVNDFQKGDIAEGYSVSREKKESFPLTVTSAQKNPTAFYLCASSITSGNGELFFGEGSRLTVL.

The CDR3 sequence: CASTITSIANYGYTF. CDR3 in DNA: TGTGCCAGCACTATTACTAGCATAGCTAACTATGGCTACACCTTC. V gene TRBV6-6 combines with J gene TRBJ1-2; no clear D. Germline V lookup: CDR1 MNHNY, CDR2 SVGAGI (reference sequence). The CDR3 is made up of 15 amino acids. V lost 7 bases and J lost 0, with 15 bases in between.

Note on this clone: A junction end diverges from the germline sequence, so it may reflect a read error. This chain links TRBV13 with TRBJ1-2; D may be TRBD1 (5 bases). There are 14 residues in the CDR3. Germline lookup yields CDR1 PRHDT and CDR2 FYEKMQ (reference sequence). Here the CDR3 reads CASSLGEGENGYTF. The CDR3 DNA reads TGTGCCAGCAGCCTAGGTGAAGGGGAGAATGGCTACACCTTC.

The table lists this clone with a few counts. The chain employs TRBV3-1 (or the pseudogene TRBV3-2) and TRBJ2-3; 13 bases agree with TRBD2. The length of the CDR3 is 14 residues. The trim removed 5 bases at V and 9 bases at J, leaving 5 bases unmatched. The germline CDR1 and CDR2 sequences are LGHDT and YNNKEL (reference sequence). Here the CDR3 DNA reads TGTGCCAGCAGCTTCCTGACTAGCGGGGGGACGCAGTATTTT. Translated: CASSFLTSGGTQYF.

The gene calls are TRBV6-5 and TRBJ2-7; no clear D. This CDR3 region has 13 residues. Deletions cut 4 bases from V and 4 bases from J, with 11 bases between. Germline CDR1 is MNHEY and CDR2 is SVGAGI. CDR3 loop: CASSFGYIYEQYF. For the CDR3, the DNA is TGTGCCAGCAGTTTCGGCTATATTTACGAGCAGTACTTC.

The chain combines TRBV30 with TRBJ1-2; maybe TRBD1 (6 bases). Per the germline V gene, CDR1 is GTSNPN and CDR2 is SVGIG (reference sequence). This CDR3 comprises 14 residues. The ends were cut back, 3 bases at V and 4 bases at J, with 15 bases in the middle. The CDR3 loop is CAWSRGWDIYGYTF. DNA of the CDR3: TGTGCCTGGAGCCGAGGGTGGGACATCTATGGCTACACCTTC. Drawing the rest from reference TRBV30 and TRBJ1-2, the complete variable domain is SQTIHQWPATLVQPVGSPLSLECTVEGTSNPNLYWYRQAAGRGLQLLFYSVGIGQISSEVPQNLSASRPQDRQFILSSKKLLLSDSGFYLCAWSRGWDIYGYTFGSGTRLTVV.

The chain links TRBV11-2 to TRBJ2-7; either TRBD1 or TRBD2 may supply D (5 bases each). CDR3 length: 14 residues. Germline loops: CDR1 SGHAT, CDR2 FQNNGV. The V end was cut by 4 bases, the J end by 11 bases, with 21 bases between. As DNA, the CDR3 is TGTGCCAGCAGCTCCCCCGTTTTGGGGGTTTTGGAGTACTTC. This translates into CASSSPVLGVLEYF.

This sequence joins TRBV6-5 and TRBJ2-6; D unresolved. CDR3 length equals 15 residues. V gave up 6 bases and J gave up 1 base, with 10 bases separating them. CDR1 is MNHEY, CDR2 SVGAGI, per germline. The DNA of the CDR3 is TGTGCCAGCAGACACGGAGAGTCTGGGGCCAACGTCCTGACTTTC. This gives the protein CASRHGESGANVLTF.

The chain couples TRBV7-8 to TRBJ2-2; possible D gene TRBD2, 7 bases. The V end was cut by 1 base, the J end by 1 base, with 16 bases between. CDR1 and CDR2 from the germline V gene are SGHVS and FQNEAQ. CDR3 length: 18 residues. This CDR3 reads CASSLEGRGGLNTGELFF. The CDR3 coding sequence is TGTGCCAGCAGCTTAGAAGGCAGGGGAGGGTTGAACACCGGGGAGCTGTTTTTT.

A few counts support this clone. V and J are TRBV9 and TRBJ1-6, with 8 bases that match TRBD1. The CDR3 covers 15 residues. Per germline, CDR1 SGDLS and CDR2 YYNGEE. Losses at the gene ends were 3 bases for V and 8 bases for J; bases not matched to a gene: 7. The CDR3 here is CASSARGQGDSPLHF. DNA of the CDR3: TGTGCCAGCAGCGCCCGTGGACAGGGTGATTCACCCCTCCACTTT.

This clone was seen a handful of times. The rearrangement uses TRBV12-3 or TRBV12-4 and TRBJ2-5; D might be TRBD1 or TRBD2, each matching 6 bases. The CDR3 has 12 residues. Between the trimmed V and J ends, which lost 1 base and 9 bases, there was a span of 9 bases. The CDR3 protein is CASSLEEGAQYF. The CDR3 nucleotides read TGTGCCAGCAGTTTAGAGGAGGGGGCCCAGTACTTC.

The chain links TRBV2 to TRBJ1-1; D is unresolved. The V end was cut by 6 bases, the J end by 3 bases, with 5 bases between. The germline V gene encodes CDR1 SNHLY and CDR2 FYNNEI. The CDR3 consists of 11 residues. CDR3 nucleotide sequence: TGTGCCAGCAGCCCGTACACTGAAGCTTTCTTT. This translates into CASSPYTEAFF.

Concerning this clone itself: Other DNA sequences from this sample encode an identical CDR3 as well. V and J are TRBV9 and TRBJ1-1, with D tentatively TRBD1 (6 bases). The germline gives CDR1 SGDLS, CDR2 YYNGEE. V was clipped by 3 bases and J by 0 bases, with 6 bases between them. The CDR3 spans 13 residues. CDR3 coding DNA: TGTGCCAGCAGCGGGACAGTGAACACTGAAGCTTTCTTT. As protein: CASSGTVNTEAFF.

This chain joins TRBV6-5 and TRBJ1-2; D is ambiguous. This CDR3 comprises 15 residues. The V and J ends lost 2 bases and 4 bases respectively, with 14 bases between them. CDR1 MNHEY and CDR2 SVGAGI come from the germline V gene. The CDR3 spells CASSYRGVASYGYTF. The CDR3 DNA reads TGTGCCAGCAGTTACCGGGGAGTCGCGAGCTATGGCTACACCTTC.

V is TRBV11-3 and J is TRBJ2-5, with 10 bases aligning to TRBD1. Germline values: CDR1 SGHNT, CDR2 YENEEA. CDR3 length: 15 amino acids. V lost 5 bases, J lost 4 bases, and 7 bases stayed unmatched. The DNA for the CDR3 is TGTGCCAGCAGCCTAAGGACAGGGGGAGGAGAGACCCAGTACTTC. The encoded protein is CASSLRTGGGETQYF.